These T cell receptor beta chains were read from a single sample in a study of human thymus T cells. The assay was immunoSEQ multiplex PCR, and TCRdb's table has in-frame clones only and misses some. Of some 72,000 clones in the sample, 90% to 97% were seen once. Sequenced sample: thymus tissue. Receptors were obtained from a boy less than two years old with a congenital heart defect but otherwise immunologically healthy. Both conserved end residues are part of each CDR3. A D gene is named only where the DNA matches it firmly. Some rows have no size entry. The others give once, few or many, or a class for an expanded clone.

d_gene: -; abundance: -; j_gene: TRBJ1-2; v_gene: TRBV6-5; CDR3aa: CASSKGRGYTF; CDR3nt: TGTGCCAGCTCCAAGGGCCGGGGCTACACCTTC
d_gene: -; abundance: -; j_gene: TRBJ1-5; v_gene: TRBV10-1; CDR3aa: CASPKQDRKGNQPQHF; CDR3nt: TGCGCCAGCCCAAAACAGGATCGCAAGGGGAATCAGCCCCAGCATTTT
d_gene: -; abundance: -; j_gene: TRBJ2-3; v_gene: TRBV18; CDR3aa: CASSPLSTDTQYF; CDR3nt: TGTGCCAGCTCACCCCTCAGCACAGATACGCAGTATTTT
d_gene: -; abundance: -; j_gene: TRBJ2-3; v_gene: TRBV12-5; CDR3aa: CASGLDVDSDSTDTQYF; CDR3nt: TGTGCTAGTGGTTTGGACGTCGACAGCGATAGCACAGATACGCAGTATTTT
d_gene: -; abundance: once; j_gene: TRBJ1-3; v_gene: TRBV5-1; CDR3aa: CASSLTGTSGNTIYF; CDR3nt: TGCGCCAGCAGCTTGACAGGGACCTCTGGAAACACCATATATTTT
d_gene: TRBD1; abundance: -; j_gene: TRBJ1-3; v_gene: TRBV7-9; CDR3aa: CASSPPGQGFSDGNTIYF; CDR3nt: TGTGCCAGCAGCCCACCGGGACAGGGGTTTTCAGACGGAAACACCATATATTTT
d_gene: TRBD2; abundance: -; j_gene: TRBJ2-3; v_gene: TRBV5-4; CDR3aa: CASSTASGLSTDTQYF; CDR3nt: TGTGCCAGCAGCACCGCTAGCGGGTTAAGCACAGATACGCAGTATTTT
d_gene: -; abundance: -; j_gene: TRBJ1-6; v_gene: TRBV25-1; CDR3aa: CASSENHNSPLHF; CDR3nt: TGTGCCAGCAGTGAAAATCATAATTCACCCCTCCACTTT
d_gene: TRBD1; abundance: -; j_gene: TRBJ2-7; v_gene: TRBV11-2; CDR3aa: CASSIRPWDRGNEQYF; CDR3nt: TGTGCCAGCAGCATCCGTCCCTGGGACAGGGGTAACGAGCAGTACTTC
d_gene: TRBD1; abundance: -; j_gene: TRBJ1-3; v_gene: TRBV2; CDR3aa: CASAGQGANTIYF; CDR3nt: TGTGCCAGCGCGGGACAGGGGGCGAACACCATATATTTT
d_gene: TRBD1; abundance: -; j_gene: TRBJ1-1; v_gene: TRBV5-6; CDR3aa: CASSCSGTGGFRNTEAFF; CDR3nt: TGTGCCAGCAGCTGTTCCGGGACAGGGGGCTTCCGGAACACTGAAGCTTTCTTT
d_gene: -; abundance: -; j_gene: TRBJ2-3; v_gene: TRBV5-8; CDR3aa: CASSIGDRTDTQYF; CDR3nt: TGTGCCAGCAGCATAGGGGATAGAACAGATACGCAGTATTTT
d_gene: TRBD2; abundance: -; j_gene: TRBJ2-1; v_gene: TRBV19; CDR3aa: CASSVRTSGYNEQFF; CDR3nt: TGTGCCAGTAGTGTCCGGACTAGCGGGTACAATGAGCAGTTCTTC
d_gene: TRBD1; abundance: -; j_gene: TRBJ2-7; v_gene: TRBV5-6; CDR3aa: CASSFTPTGGFYEQYF; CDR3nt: TGTGCCAGCAGCTTCACTCCGACAGGGGGCTTTTACGAGCAGTACTTC
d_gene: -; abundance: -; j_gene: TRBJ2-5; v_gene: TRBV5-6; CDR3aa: CASSLEKTGRETQYF; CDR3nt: TGTGCCAGCAGCTTGGAGAAGACAGGACGAGAGACCCAGTACTTC
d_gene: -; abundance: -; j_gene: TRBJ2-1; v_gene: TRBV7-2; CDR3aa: CASSFRRNLSYNEQFF; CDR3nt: TGTGCCAGCAGCTTTCGGCGGAACCTCTCCTACAATGAGCAGTTCTTC
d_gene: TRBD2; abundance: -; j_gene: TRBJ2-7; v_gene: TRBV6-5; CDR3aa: CASSYFLAGVHEQYF; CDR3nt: TGTGCCAGCAGTTACTTTCTAGCGGGGGTCCACGAGCAGTACTTC
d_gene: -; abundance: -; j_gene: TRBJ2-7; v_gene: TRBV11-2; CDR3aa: CASSLGSKRWDSYEQYF; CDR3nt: TGTGCCAGCAGCTTAGGGTCCAAGAGGTGGGATTCCTACGAGCAGTACTTC
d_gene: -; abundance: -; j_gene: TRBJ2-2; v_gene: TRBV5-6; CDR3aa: CASSLVSRPLHANTGELFF; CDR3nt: TGTGCCAGCAGCTTGGTTAGCCGGCCCCTCCACGCGAACACCGGGGAGCTGTTTTTT
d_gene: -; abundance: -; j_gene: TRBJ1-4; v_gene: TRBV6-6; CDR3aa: CASSSRGILDEKLFF; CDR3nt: TGTGCCAGCAGTTCACGCGGGATTTTGGACGAAAAACTGTTTTTT
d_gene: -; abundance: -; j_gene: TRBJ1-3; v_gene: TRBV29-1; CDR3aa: CSATEGGNTIYF; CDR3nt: TGCAGCGCGACCGAGGGGGGAAACACCATATATTTT
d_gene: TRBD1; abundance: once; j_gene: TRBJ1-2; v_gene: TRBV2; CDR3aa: CASSEEQGAEGYTF; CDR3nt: TGTGCCAGCAGTGAAGAACAGGGGGCGGAAGGCTACACCTTC
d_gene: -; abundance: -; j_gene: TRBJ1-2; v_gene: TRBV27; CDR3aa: CASSLGLLQGANYGYTF; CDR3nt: TGTGCCAGCAGTTTAGGTCTACTCCAAGGGGCTAACTATGGCTACACCTTC
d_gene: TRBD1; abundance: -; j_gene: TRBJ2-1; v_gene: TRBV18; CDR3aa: CASSPPSRTGSLNEQFF; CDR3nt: TGTGCCAGCTCACCACCTAGCCGGACAGGGAGTCTCAATGAGCAGTTCTTC
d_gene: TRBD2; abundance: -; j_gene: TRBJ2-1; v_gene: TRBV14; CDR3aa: CASSQVGGVDTEQFF; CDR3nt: TGTGCCAGCAGCCAAGTGGGGGGGGTGGATACGGAGCAGTTCTTC
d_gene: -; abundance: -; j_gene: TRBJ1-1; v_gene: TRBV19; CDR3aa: CASSIAGGNTEAFF; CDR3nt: TGTGCCAGTAGTATAGCTGGGGGGAACACTGAAGCTTTCTTT
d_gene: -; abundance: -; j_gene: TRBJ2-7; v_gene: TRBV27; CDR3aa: CASSTTGRAGLYYEQYF; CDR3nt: TGTGCCAGCAGCACCACAGGGAGAGCGGGACTCTACTACGAGCAGTACTTC
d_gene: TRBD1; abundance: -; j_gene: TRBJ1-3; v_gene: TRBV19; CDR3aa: CASSTGDRRLKISSGNTIYF; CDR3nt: TGTGCCAGTAGTACGGGGGACAGGCGGCTAAAAATTAGCTCTGGAAACACCATATATTTT
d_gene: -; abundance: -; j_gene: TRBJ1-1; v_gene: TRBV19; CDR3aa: CASSIARGRRINTEAFF; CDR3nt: TGTGCCAGTAGTATCGCCCGGGGTAGGCGGATAAACACTGAAGCTTTCTTT
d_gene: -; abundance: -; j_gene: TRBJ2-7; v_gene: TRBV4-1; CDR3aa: CASSRDSLGGSYEQYF; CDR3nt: TGCGCCAGCAGCCGGGATTCTCTCGGTGGGTCCTACGAGCAGTACTTC
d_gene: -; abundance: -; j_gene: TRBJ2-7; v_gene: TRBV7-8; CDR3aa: CASSLEGLYEQYF; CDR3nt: TGTGCCAGCAGCTTAGAAGGGCTCTACGAGCAGTACTTC
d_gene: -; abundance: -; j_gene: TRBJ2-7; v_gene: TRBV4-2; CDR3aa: CASSQSTGKSGVSYEQYF; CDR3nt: TGTGCCAGCAGCCAAAGCACAGGGAAATCCGGCGTTTCCTACGAGCAGTACTTC
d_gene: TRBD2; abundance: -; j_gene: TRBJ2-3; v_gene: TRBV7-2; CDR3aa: CASSSAMWREVADTQYF; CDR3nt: TGTGCCAGCAGCTCCGCTATGTGGCGGGAGGTGGCAGATACGCAGTATTTT
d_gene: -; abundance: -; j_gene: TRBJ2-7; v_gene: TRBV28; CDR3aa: CASSLRAPWWGYHEQYF; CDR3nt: TGTGCCAGCAGTCTTCGGGCACCCTGGTGGGGGTATCACGAGCAGTACTTC
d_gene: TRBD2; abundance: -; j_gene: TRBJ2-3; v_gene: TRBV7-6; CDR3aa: CASSLVHMGLAGVTDTQYF; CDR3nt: TGTGCCAGCAGCTTAGTTCATATGGGGTTAGCGGGAGTCACAGATACGCAGTATTTT
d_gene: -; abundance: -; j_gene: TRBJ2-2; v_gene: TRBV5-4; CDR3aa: CASSFISTGELFF; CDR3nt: TGTGCCAGCAGCTTTATAAGTACCGGGGAGCTGTTTTTT
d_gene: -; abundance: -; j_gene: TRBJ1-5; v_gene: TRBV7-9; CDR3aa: CASSQGFNQPQHF; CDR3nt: TGTGCCAGCAGCCAGGGGTTCAATCAGCCCCAGCATTTT
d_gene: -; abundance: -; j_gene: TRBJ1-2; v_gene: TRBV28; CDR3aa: CASSFRDRIGYGYTF; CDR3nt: TGTGCCAGCAGTTTCCGCGACAGGATCGGCTATGGCTACACCTTC
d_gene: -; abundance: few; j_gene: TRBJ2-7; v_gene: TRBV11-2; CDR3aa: CASTRRTGSYEQYF; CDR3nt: TGTGCCAGCACCCGACGGACCGGCTCCTACGAGCAGTACTTC
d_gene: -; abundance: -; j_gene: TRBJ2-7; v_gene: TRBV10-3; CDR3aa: CATGDLAYEQYF; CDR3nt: TGTGCCACTGGGGACTTGGCCTACGAGCAGTACTTC
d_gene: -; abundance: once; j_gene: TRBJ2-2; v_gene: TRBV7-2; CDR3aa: CASTTQDSETNTGELFF; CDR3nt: TGTGCCAGCACCACACAAGACTCAGAGACGAACACCGGGGAGCTGTTTTTT
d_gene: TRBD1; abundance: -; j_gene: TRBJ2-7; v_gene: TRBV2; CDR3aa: CASSYRGPLPYEQYF; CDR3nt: TGTGCCAGCAGTTACAGGGGGCCACTCCCCTACGAGCAGTACTTC
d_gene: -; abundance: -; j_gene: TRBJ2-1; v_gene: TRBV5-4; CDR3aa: CASSSSGQGPDNEQFF; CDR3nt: TGTGCCAGCAGCTCCTCTGGGCAGGGGCCCGACAATGAGCAGTTCTTC
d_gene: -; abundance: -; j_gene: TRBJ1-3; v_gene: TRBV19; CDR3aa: CASTPGGANGNTIYF; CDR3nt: TGTGCCAGTACCCCGGGGGGCGCGAACGGAAACACCATATATTTT
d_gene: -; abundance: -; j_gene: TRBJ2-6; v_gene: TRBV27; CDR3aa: CASSPLRAYGANVLTF; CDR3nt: TGTGCCAGCAGTCCCCTCAGGGCTTATGGGGCCAACGTCCTGACTTTC
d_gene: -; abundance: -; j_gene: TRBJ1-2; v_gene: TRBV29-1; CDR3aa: CSVEVGGRSLGYTF; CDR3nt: TGCAGCGTTGAAGTAGGCGGGAGGTCGCTTGGCTACACCTTC
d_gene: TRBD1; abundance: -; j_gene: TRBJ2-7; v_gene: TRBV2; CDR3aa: CASSKEDRELREQYF; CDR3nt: TGTGCCAGCAGTAAAGAGGACAGGGAACTACGAGAACAGTACTTC
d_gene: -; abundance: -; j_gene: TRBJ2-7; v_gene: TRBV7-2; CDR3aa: CASSLEALISYEQYF; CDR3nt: TGTGCCAGCAGCTTAGAGGCCCTTATCTCCTACGAGCAGTACTTC
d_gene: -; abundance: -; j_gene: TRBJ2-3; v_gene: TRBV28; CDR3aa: CASNPWEDRTDTQYF; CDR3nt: TGTGCCAGCAATCCTTGGGAAGATCGCACAGATACGCAGTATTTT